Each of the 18 T cell receptor beta chains below was sequenced from the same sample in a study of cytotoxic CD8 clonotypes in ibrutinib-treated CLL. TCRdb's copy holds only in-frame clones and misses some; the assay was immunoSEQ multiplex PCR. In the table there are some 300,000 clones, roughly 79% of which are singletons. The material sequenced was PBMCs, taken before ibrutinib treatment. The receptor set was obtained from a human donor with chronic lymphocytic leukemia.

The V and J genes are TRBV4-2 and TRBJ2-7; possibly TRBD1 for D (6 bases). This CDR3 has 15 residues. Germline CDR1 LGHNA, CDR2 YNFKEQ. Trimming cost V 1 base and J 5 bases, with 15 bases left between them. The CDR3 region is CASSQGGQGRDEQYF. CDR3 sequence (DNA): TGTGCCAGCAGCCAAGGGGGGCAGGGGCGGGACGAGCAGTACTTC.

The chain is built from TRBV29-1 and TRBJ1-5, with D unresolved. The V end lost 5 bases, the J end lost 3 bases, and 14 bases lay between the germline ends. The CDR3 contains 14 residues. Germline V gene lookup returns CDR1 SQVTM and CDR2 ANQGSEA. Here the CDR3 reads CSVKRSGPNQPQHF. CDR3 bases: TGCAGCGTTAAGAGGTCCGGGCCCAATCAGCCCCAGCATTTT.

This chain links TRBV29-1 with TRBJ2-3; D is ambiguous. The V end lost 5 bases, the J end lost 1 base, and 10 bases lay between the germline ends. This CDR3 contains 13 residues. In germline, CDR1 is SQVTM, CDR2 ANQGSEA. CDR3 DNA: TGCAGCGTTACCAAGCACGGCACAGATACGCAGTATTTT. Protein: CSVTKHGTDTQYF.

This clone showed up just a few times. This sequence joins TRBV5-1 and TRBJ2-7; no reliable D call. Trimming removed 9 bases at V and 0 bases at J, with 13 bases between. In germline, CDR1 is SGHRS, CDR2 YFSETQ. This CDR3 spans 13 amino acids. CDR3 nucleotides: TGCGCCACCGCCCTCGGATCCTCCTACGAGCAGTACTTC. Encoded protein: CATALGSSYEQYF.

V and J are TRBV7-2 and TRBJ2-2; 7 bases are a match to TRBD2. Germline trimming cut 5 bases from V and 5 bases from J; bases unmatched to any gene: 5. CDR1 is SGHTA, CDR2 FQGNSA, per germline. There are 14 residues in the CDR3. For the CDR3, the DNA is TGTGCCAGCAGCGGGAGGGCCCAAACCGGGGAGCTGTTTTTT. Its protein product is CASSGRAQTGELFF.

This sequence joins TRBV28 and TRBJ2-1, with D tentatively TRBD2 (5 bases). The germline gives CDR1 MDHEN, CDR2 SYDVKM. CDR3 length equals 13 residues. Trimming left V 7 bases short and J 6 bases short, with 13 bases between. The CDR3: CASMWTPPNEQFF. CDR3 sequence (DNA): TGTGCCAGCATGTGGACTCCCCCCAATGAGCAGTTCTTC. Full variable domain (missing parts from reference TRBV28 and TRBJ2-1): DVKVTQSSRYLVKRTGEKVFLECVQDMDHENMFWYRQDPGLGLRLIYFSYDVKMKEKGDIPEGYSVSREKKERFSLILESASTNQTSMYLCASMWTPPNEQFFGPGTRLTVL.

The chain links TRBV4-1 to TRBJ2-3; D remains ambiguous. The CDR3 totals 15 residues. From germline, CDR1 is MGHRA and CDR2 YSYEKL. Trimming pared 2 bases from V and 6 bases from J, leaving 15 bases between. The CDR3 here is CASSQPPDRVDTQYF. CDR3 in DNA: TGCGCCAGCAGCCAACCACCCGACCGAGTGGATACGCAGTATTTT.

This clone came up a few times. CDR3: CASSIWTSGNTGELFF. CDR3 nucleotide sequence: TGTGCCAGTAGTATCTGGACTAGCGGAAACACCGGGGAGCTGTTTTTT. V is TRBV19 and J is TRBJ2-2, with 10 nucleotides matching TRBD2. Germline CDR1 LNHDA, CDR2 SQIVND (reference sequence). The V gene end was trimmed by 3 bases and the J gene end by 2 bases; junction bases not matched to a gene: 3. The CDR3 loop spans 16 amino acids. Looking up the rest from reference TRBV19 and TRBJ2-2 gives the full variable domain: DGGITQSPKYLFRKEGQNVTLSCEQNLNHDAMYWYRQDPGQGLRLIYYSQIVNDFQKGDIAEGYSVSREKKESFPLTVTSAQKNPTAFYLCASSIWTSGNTGELFFGEGSRLTVL.

The chain links TRBV13 to TRBJ2-4; 7 nucleotides line up with TRBD1. The CDR3 sequence is 15 residues long. After removal of 4 bases from V and 1 base from J, the junction contained 4 bases not matched to a gene. Germline V gene data show CDR1 as PRHDT and CDR2 as FYEKMQ (reference sequence). Here the CDR3 reads CASSSTGDAKNIQYF. As DNA, the CDR3 is TGTGCCAGCAGCTCCACAGGGGATGCCAAAAACATTCAGTACTTC.

V and J are TRBV19 and TRBJ2-2; the D is unclear. The CDR3 spans 13 residues. Germline values: CDR1 LNHDA, CDR2 SQIVND (reference sequence). Trimming left V 7 bases short and J 4 bases short, with 10 bases between. The CDR3 DNA follows: TGTGCCAGTATGAAGTGGTCCACCGGGGAGCTGTTTTTT. It is translated as CASMKWSTGELFF.

This clone was counted between two and nine times. The chain uses TRBV18 and TRBJ2-4; 8 bases are shared with TRBD1. Germline V lookup: CDR1 KGHSH, CDR2 LQKENI. The CDR3 loop spans 14 amino acids. With 5 bases clipped from V and 5 bases from J, the junction kept 5 bases outside the gene matches. The CDR3 protein is CASSSGTGQNIQYF. In DNA, the CDR3 is TGTGCCAGCTCATCAGGGACAGGCCAAAACATTCAGTACTTC.

This sequence joins TRBV7-2 and TRBJ2-5, with D unclear. CDR3 size: 14 residues. Between the trimmed V and J ends, which lost 2 bases and 2 bases, there was a span of 9 bases. CDR1 is SGHTA and CDR2 is FQGNSA in the germline V gene. CDR3 in amino acids: CASSLHGSQETQYF. In DNA, the CDR3 is TGTGCCAGCAGCTTACACGGCTCACAAGAGACCCAGTACTTC.

The chain employs TRBV4-3 and TRBJ2-7; no reliable D call. The CDR3 extends over 14 amino acids. Trimming stripped 0 bases from V and 3 bases from J, with 9 bases between. The V gene's germline CDR1 is LGHNA and CDR2 YSLEER. CDR3: CASSQDFPFYEQYF. The CDR3 DNA reads TGCGCCAGCAGCCAAGATTTTCCGTTCTACGAGCAGTACTTC.

The genes are TRBV4-3 and TRBJ2-1; maybe TRBD2 (6 bases). The V gene's germline CDR1 is LGHNA and CDR2 YSLEER. The CDR3 consists of 13 residues. Deletions cut 1 base from V and 7 bases from J, with 8 bases between. The CDR3 DNA sequence: TGCGCCAGCAGCCAAGTTGGGGGGAATGAGCAGTTCTTC. Protein: CASSQVGGNEQFF.

This sequence joins TRBV18 and TRBJ1-2; 7 nucleotides match TRBD1. V lost 6 bases to trimming and J lost 0 bases; unmatched junction nucleotides: 10. CDR1 is KGHSH, CDR2 LQKENI, per germline. The CDR3 has 16 amino acids. The CDR3 region has the DNA TGTGCCAGCTCGTCATACCGGGACAGAACTAACTATGGCTACACCTTC. Translated: CASSSYRDRTNYGYTF.

The chain's CDR3 is CASSLVGSYEQYF. DNA for the CDR3: TGTGCCAGCAGTTTGGTAGGGTCCTACGAGCAGTACTTC. V is TRBV28 and J is TRBJ2-7; D unclear. The germline CDR1 and CDR2 sequences are MDHEN and SYDVKM. The CDR3 has 13 residues. V was shortened by 3 bases and J by 1 base, with 7 bases between the two germline ends.

The V gene is TRBV11-2, the J gene TRBJ1-3; D unresolved. With 1 base removed from V and 0 bases from J, the gap between germline ends came to 7 bases. Germline CDR1 reads SGHAT; CDR2 reads FQNNGV. The CDR3 runs to 15 residues. CDR3 loop: CASSLVWDSGNTIYF. The CDR3 nucleotides read TGTGCCAGCAGCTTAGTGTGGGACTCTGGAAACACCATATATTTT.

The genes are TRBV15 and TRBJ2-7; no clear D gene. The length of the CDR3 is 14 residues. Germline V gives CDR1 LNHNV, CDR2 YYDKDF (reference sequence). Trimming left V 0 bases short and J 7 bases short, with 13 bases between. Written as DNA, the CDR3 is TGTGCCACCAGCAGAGATCACGCGGTTCCTGAGCAGTACTTC. This codes for CATSRDHAVPEQYF.